Described below is a single T cell receptor (beta chain) sequence and its context. The sample comes from a study of blood T cell dynamics during melanoma immunotherapy. In the study overall: Patients with metastatic melanoma got pembrolizumab or nivolumab-ipilimumab as first-line care.

Regarding time point: pre-treatment baseline. Samples come from before therapy and from week 3 after the first blockade cycle. Every bulk PBMC sample received the same 350 ng of DNA. Only in-frame clones appear in the TCRdb table, and some are missing; sequencing was by immunoSEQ multiplex PCR. The table includes approximately 7,000 clones, approximately 80% detected once. The CDR3 extends over 13 amino acids. V lost 5 bases and J lost 9, with 16 bases in between. From germline, CDR1 is SGHTA and CDR2 FQGTGA. This specimen consisted of blood, obtained from a patient treated with checkpoint blockade. The clonotype comes from a human donor with melanoma. Some clones in this sample may be carry-over from other donors' samples. The chain has TRBV7-3 and TRBJ2-5; D gene ambiguous. The CDR3 spells CASSQGPSDAQYF. The CDR3 DNA is TGTGCCAGCAGCCAAGGCCCTTCTGACGCCCAGTACTTC.